This TCR beta chain came from a study of T cell responses to AZD1222 COVID-19 vaccine. About the study: The analysis combined second doses at about 4 or about 12 weeks.

The germline V gene encodes CDR1 SEHNR and CDR2 FQNEAQ (reference sequence). This CDR3 is 14 amino acids long. Trimming shortened V by 1 base and J by 5 bases, and 11 bases separated the two germline ends. Findings and caveats of the study: Repertoires in all cases were sampled only once the peak T cell response had passed. Elevations in Spike-specific TCR breadth and depth followed administration of two AZD1222 doses.

Some clones are missing from TCRdb's copy, which holds only in-frame ones; the method was immunoSEQ multiplex PCR. The table lists about 110,000 clones, about 85% of them singletons. The sample holds a few counts of this clone. Its cognate antigen is unknown. The material sequenced was peripheral blood, taken on day 0 of AZD1222 vaccination. This chain connects TRBV7-9 to TRBJ2-5; a weak D match, TRBD2 (6 bases). This receptor was obtained from an adult in good health. CDR3 sequence: CASSLGGEWETQYF. The CDR3 bases are TGTGCCAGCAGCTTAGGCGGGGAATGGGAGACCCAGTACTTC. Using reference TRBV7-9 and TRBJ2-5 for the parts outside the CDR3, the full variable domain is DTGVSQNPRHKITKRGQNVTFRCDPISEHNRLYWYRQTLGQGPEFLTYFQNEAQLEKSRLLSDRFSAERPKGSFSTLEIQRTEQGDSAMYLCASSLGGEWETQYFGPGTRLLVL.